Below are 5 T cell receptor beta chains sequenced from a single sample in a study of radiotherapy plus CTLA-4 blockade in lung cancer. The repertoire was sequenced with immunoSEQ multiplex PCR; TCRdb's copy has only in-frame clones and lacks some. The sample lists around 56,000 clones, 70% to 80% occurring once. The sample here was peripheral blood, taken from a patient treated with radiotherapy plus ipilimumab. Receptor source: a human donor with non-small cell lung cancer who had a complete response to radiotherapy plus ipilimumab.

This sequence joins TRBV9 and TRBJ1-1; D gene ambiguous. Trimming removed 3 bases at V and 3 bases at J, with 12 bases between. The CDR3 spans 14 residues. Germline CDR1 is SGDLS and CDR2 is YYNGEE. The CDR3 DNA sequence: TGTGCCAGCAGCGCGACACCGCTTGACACTGAAGCTTTCTTT. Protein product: CASSATPLDTEAFF.

The CDR3 region has the DNA TGTGCCTGGAGATGGACAGGGAGTATCCACGAGCAGTACTTC. This codes for CAWRWTGSIHEQYF. The chain is built from TRBV30 and TRBJ2-7, with TRBD1 matching over 8 bases. The CDR3 has 14 residues. CDR1 is GTSNPN, CDR2 SVGIG, per germline (reference sequence). The ends lost 3 bases at V and 5 bases at J; junction bases unmatched: 9.

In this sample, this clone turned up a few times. The CDR3 spells CASSEGTGGNTIYF. In DNA form, the CDR3 reads TGCGCCAGCAGTGAGGGGACAGGAGGAAACACCATATATTTT. The chain employs TRBV10-1 and TRBJ1-3; 8 nucleotides match TRBD1. This CDR3 contains 14 residues. Germline V gene sequence: CDR1 WNHNN, CDR2 SYGVQD (reference sequence). V trimming: 2 bases; J trimming: 4 bases; junction bases outside the gene matches: 1.

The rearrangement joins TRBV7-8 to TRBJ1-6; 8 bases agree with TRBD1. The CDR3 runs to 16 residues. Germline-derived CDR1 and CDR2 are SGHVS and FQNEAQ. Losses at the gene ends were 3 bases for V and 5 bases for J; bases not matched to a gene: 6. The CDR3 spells CASSLRTGTNNSPLHF. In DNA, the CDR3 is TGTGCCAGCAGCTTGCGGACAGGGACCAATAATTCACCCCTCCACTTT.

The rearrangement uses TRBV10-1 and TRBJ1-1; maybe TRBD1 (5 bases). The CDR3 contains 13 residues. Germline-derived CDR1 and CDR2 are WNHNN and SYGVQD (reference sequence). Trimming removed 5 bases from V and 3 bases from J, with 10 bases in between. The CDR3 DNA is TGCGCCAGCAGTTTAAAGACAGACACTGAAGCTTTCTTT. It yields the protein CASSLKTDTEAFF.